This is a list of T cell receptor beta chains from one sample in a study of CD8 T cells in ankylosing spondylitis. TCRdb ran MiXCR on the 5' RACE reads and lists one entry per CDR3 protein. Of more than 400,000 distinct CDR3 sequences detected, roughly 5.3% appear once; the ten largest clones hold under 4.5%. The sequenced material came from blood, either unsorted or a sorted T cell fraction (not recorded which). The receptors derive from a male donor with ankylosing spondylitis. CDR3s include the opening cysteine and the closing phenylalanine or tryptophan. Each record gives: J gene, clone size, D gene, V gene, CDR3 protein, CDR3 DNA. D genes are given only for firm matches. Size tells how often a clone was seen (once, few, many) or the class of an expanded clone, and some rows leave it out.

J gene: TRBJ1-2
clone size: many
D gene: .
V gene: TRBV9
CDR3 protein: CASSVVAGSGYTF
CDR3 DNA: TGTGCCAGCAGCGTAGTCGCGGGGAGCGGCTACACCTTC

J gene: TRBJ2-1
clone size: many
D gene: .
V gene: TRBV2
CDR3 protein: CASSSDSSSYNEQFF
CDR3 DNA: TGTGCCAGCAGTTCTGACTCGAGCTCCTACAATGAGCAGTTCTTC

J gene: TRBJ2-3
clone size: few
D gene: .
V gene: TRBV20-1
CDR3 protein: CSARDSGTFSDTQYF
CDR3 DNA: TGCAGTGCTAGAGATTCCGGGACTTTTTCAGATACGCAGTATTTT

J gene: TRBJ2-5
clone size: .
D gene: TRBD2
V gene: TRBV7-6
CDR3 protein: CASSLVASGKTQYF
CDR3 DNA: TGTGCCAGCAGCTTAGTGGCTAGCGGAAAGACCCAGTACTTC

J gene: TRBJ2-1
clone size: many
D gene: .
V gene: TRBV7-2
CDR3 protein: CASSFGLPYNEQFF
CDR3 DNA: TGTGCCAGCAGCTTCGGCCTGCCATACAATGAGCAGTTCTTC

J gene: TRBJ2-3
clone size: .
D gene: .
V gene: TRBV6-5
CDR3 protein: CASSYRARSTDTQYF
CDR3 DNA: TGTGCCAGCAGTTACAGGGCACGGAGCACAGATACGCAGTATTTT

J gene: TRBJ1-4
clone size: many
D gene: .
V gene: TRBV12-3/TRBV12-4
CDR3 protein: CASSLGGDEKLFF
CDR3 DNA: TGTGCCAGCAGTTTGGGAGGGGATGAAAAACTGTTTTTT

J gene: TRBJ2-3
clone size: many
D gene: TRBD2
V gene: TRBV28
CDR3 protein: CASSLPAGESDTQYF
CDR3 DNA: TGTGCCAGCAGTTTACCCGCGGGGGAGTCAGATACGCAGTATTTT

J gene: TRBJ2-3
clone size: many
D gene: .
V gene: TRBV10-3
CDR3 protein: CAISEARSTDTQYF
CDR3 DNA: TGTGCCATCAGTGAGGCCAGGAGCACAGATACGCAGTATTTT

J gene: TRBJ2-5
clone size: many
D gene: .
V gene: TRBV11-2
CDR3 protein: CASSSWTGRETQYF
CDR3 DNA: TGTGCCAGCAGCTCCTGGACTGGGAGAGAGACCCAGTACTTC

J gene: TRBJ2-3
clone size: many
D gene: .
V gene: TRBV4-2
CDR3 protein: CASSQTSGVREYF
CDR3 DNA: TGTGCCAGCAGCCAAACTTCAGGGGTGAGGGAGTATTTT

J gene: TRBJ2-3
clone size: many
D gene: .
V gene: TRBV7-2
CDR3 protein: CASSLVEADTQYF
CDR3 DNA: TGTGCCAGCAGCCTAGTGGAGGCGGATACGCAGTATTTT

J gene: TRBJ2-1
clone size: few
D gene: TRBD2
V gene: TRBV5-4
CDR3 protein: CASSPRTSAGRHEQFF
CDR3 DNA: TGTGCCAGCAGCCCGCGGACTAGCGCGGGGAGGCATGAGCAGTTCTTC

J gene: TRBJ2-7
clone size: many
D gene: .
V gene: TRBV4-3
CDR3 protein: CASSQGWGSPYEQYF
CDR3 DNA: TGCGCCAGCAGCCAAGGGTGGGGTAGTCCCTACGAGCAGTACTTC

J gene: TRBJ2-7
clone size: many
D gene: .
V gene: TRBV20-1
CDR3 protein: CSAREDSYYEQYF
CDR3 DNA: TGCAGTGCTAGAGAGGACAGCTACTACGAGCAGTACTTC

J gene: TRBJ1-1
clone size: many
D gene: .
V gene: TRBV25-1
CDR3 protein: CASIGRMNTEAFF
CDR3 DNA: TGTGCCAGCATAGGACGGATGAACACTGAAGCTTTCTTT

J gene: TRBJ1-1
clone size: many
D gene: .
V gene: TRBV24-1
CDR3 protein: CATSDLMNTEAFF
CDR3 DNA: TGTGCCACCAGTGACCTCATGAACACTGAAGCTTTCTTT

J gene: TRBJ2-7
clone size: many
D gene: .
V gene: TRBV18
CDR3 protein: CASSPQQNEQYF
CDR3 DNA: TGTGCCAGCTCACCACAGCAAAACGAGCAGTACTTC

J gene: TRBJ2-5
clone size: many
D gene: .
V gene: TRBV29-1
CDR3 protein: CSVGLRGAETQYF
CDR3 DNA: TGCAGCGTTGGCTTAAGAGGGGCTGAGACCCAGTACTTC

J gene: TRBJ2-1
clone size: many
D gene: TRBD2
V gene: TRBV9
CDR3 protein: CASSVGARASGDDEQFF
CDR3 DNA: TGTGCCAGCAGCGTAGGTGCCAGGGCTAGCGGGGATGATGAGCAGTTCTTC

J gene: TRBJ1-1
clone size: many
D gene: .
V gene: TRBV29-1
CDR3 protein: CSAGGPLGGTEAFF
CDR3 DNA: TGCAGCGCCGGGGGCCCCCTGGGAGGAACTGAAGCTTTCTTT

J gene: TRBJ1-4
clone size: many
D gene: .
V gene: TRBV4-3
CDR3 protein: CASSQNRANEKLFF
CDR3 DNA: TGCGCCAGCAGCCAAAACAGGGCTAATGAGAAACTGTTTTTT

J gene: TRBJ1-5
clone size: .
D gene: .
V gene: TRBV18
CDR3 protein: CASSPSTVYSNQPQHF
CDR3 DNA: TGTGCCAGCTCACCCTCGACAGTATATAGCAATCAGCCCCAGCATTTT

J gene: TRBJ2-3
clone size: many
D gene: .
V gene: TRBV20-1
CDR3 protein: CSARDPTDITDTQYF
CDR3 DNA: TGCAGTGCTAGAGACCCGACAGATATCACAGATACGCAGTATTTT

J gene: TRBJ2-5
clone size: many
D gene: TRBD1
V gene: TRBV27
CDR3 protein: CASSSQTGPQETQYF
CDR3 DNA: TGTGCCAGCAGCTCCCAGACAGGGCCCCAAGAGACCCAGTACTTC

J gene: TRBJ2-1
clone size: few
D gene: .
V gene: TRBV7-9
CDR3 protein: CASSSVDYTQFF
CDR3 DNA: TGTGCCAGCAGCTCCGTAGATTACACCCAGTTCTTC

J gene: TRBJ2-7
clone size: many
D gene: .
V gene: TRBV6-2/TRBV6-3
CDR3 protein: CASLDPHEQYF
CDR3 DNA: TGTGCCAGCCTGGACCCCCACGAGCAGTACTTC

J gene: TRBJ1-2
clone size: many
D gene: .
V gene: TRBV5-1
CDR3 protein: CASSWEGGVSGGYTF
CDR3 DNA: TGCGCCAGCAGCTGGGAAGGCGGCGTATCGGGGGGCTACACCTTC

J gene: TRBJ2-2
clone size: many
D gene: .
V gene: TRBV20-1
CDR3 protein: CSARDSTRMNTGELFF
CDR3 DNA: TGCAGTGCTAGAGATTCGACCAGGATGAACACCGGGGAGCTGTTTTTT

J gene: TRBJ2-7
clone size: many
D gene: .
V gene: TRBV28
CDR3 protein: CASSPLSTSSTYEQYF
CDR3 DNA: TGTGCCAGCAGTCCCCTATCGACTAGTTCCACCTACGAGCAGTACTTC

J gene: TRBJ2-3
clone size: many
D gene: TRBD2
V gene: TRBV9
CDR3 protein: CASSVQGLAGSTDTQYF
CDR3 DNA: TGTGCCAGCAGCGTACAGGGACTAGCGGGGAGCACAGATACGCAGTATTTT

J gene: TRBJ1-2
clone size: many
D gene: .
V gene: TRBV4-3
CDR3 protein: CASSQMRGLEGYTF
CDR3 DNA: TGCGCCAGCAGCCAAATGAGGGGGTTAGAGGGCTACACCTTC

J gene: TRBJ1-5
clone size: many
D gene: .
V gene: TRBV20-1
CDR3 protein: CSARVREDQPQHF
CDR3 DNA: TGCAGTGCTAGGGTCAGGGAGGACCAGCCCCAGCATTTT

J gene: TRBJ1-6
clone size: many
D gene: .
V gene: TRBV27
CDR3 protein: CASSSWARGNSPLHF
CDR3 DNA: TGTGCCAGCAGCTCCTGGGCAAGGGGGAATTCACCCCTCCACTTT

J gene: TRBJ2-2
clone size: many
D gene: .
V gene: TRBV5-1
CDR3 protein: CASERLGDNTGELFF
CDR3 DNA: TGCGCCAGCGAACGTCTTGGGGATAACACCGGGGAGCTGTTTTTT

J gene: TRBJ2-5
clone size: .
D gene: .
V gene: TRBV7-9
CDR3 protein: CASRVLAGETQYF
CDR3 DNA: TGTGCCAGCAGAGTGTTAGCAGGGGAGACCCAGTACTTC

J gene: TRBJ2-5
clone size: .
D gene: .
V gene: TRBV24-1
CDR3 protein: CATSEQGGEETQYF
CDR3 DNA: TGTGCCACCAGTGAACAGGGCGGTGAGGAGACCCAGTACTTC

J gene: TRBJ2-1
clone size: few
D gene: TRBD2
V gene: TRBV2
CDR3 protein: CAFSSTTSGRSYSYNEQFF
CDR3 DNA: TGTGCCTTCAGTTCGACGACTAGCGGGAGGTCTTACTCCTACAATGAGCAGTTCTTC

J gene: TRBJ2-7
clone size: few
D gene: .
V gene: TRBV7-9
CDR3 protein: CASSSPYNYEQYF
CDR3 DNA: TGTGCCAGCAGCTCCCCTTATAACTACGAGCAGTACTTC

J gene: TRBJ2-3
clone size: many
D gene: TRBD2
V gene: TRBV10-3
CDR3 protein: CAITAGGTDTQYF
CDR3 DNA: TGTGCCATCACAGCGGGAGGAACAGATACGCAGTATTTT

J gene: TRBJ2-7
clone size: many
D gene: .
V gene: TRBV20-1
CDR3 protein: CSTSARTGYEQYF
CDR3 DNA: TGTAGCACCTCAGCGAGGACCGGCTACGAGCAGTACTTC

J gene: TRBJ2-5
clone size: .
D gene: .
V gene: TRBV12-3/TRBV12-4
CDR3 protein: CASSLAGDPYF
CDR3 DNA: TGTGCCAGCAGTTTAGCGGGGGACCCCTACTTC

J gene: TRBJ1-5
clone size: many
D gene: TRBD1
V gene: TRBV7-2
CDR3 protein: CAGGTGPFQPQHF
CDR3 DNA: TGTGCCGGGGGGACAGGGCCTTTTCAGCCCCAGCATTTT

J gene: TRBJ2-5
clone size: .
D gene: TRBD2
V gene: TRBV18
CDR3 protein: CASSPRNGRGTQYF
CDR3 DNA: TGTGCCAGCTCACCACGGAACGGGAGGGGGACCCAGTACTTC

J gene: TRBJ1-1
clone size: few
D gene: .
V gene: TRBV11-2
CDR3 protein: CASSLSPGRLEAFF
CDR3 DNA: TGTGCCAGCAGCCTTAGCCCTGGACGGCTTGAAGCTTTCTTT

J gene: TRBJ2-1
clone size: many
D gene: TRBD2
V gene: TRBV28
CDR3 protein: CASSYTPGLAGYNEQFF
CDR3 DNA: TGTGCCAGCAGCTACACCCCGGGACTAGCAGGGTACAATGAGCAGTTCTTC

J gene: TRBJ2-4
clone size: many
D gene: .
V gene: TRBV5-1
CDR3 protein: CASSSSGVLLAKNIQYF
CDR3 DNA: TGCGCCAGCAGCTCCTCAGGGGTCTTACTAGCCAAAAACATTCAGTACTTC

J gene: TRBJ2-2
clone size: many
D gene: .
V gene: TRBV7-9
CDR3 protein: CASSFSRTAAGELFF
CDR3 DNA: TGTGCCAGCAGCTTTTCCCGTACAGCGGCCGGGGAGCTGTTTTTT

J gene: TRBJ1-2
clone size: .
D gene: TRBD1
V gene: TRBV20-1
CDR3 protein: CSARGTGGNYGYTF
CDR3 DNA: TGCAGTGCTAGGGGGACAGGGGGGAACTATGGCTACACCTTC

J gene: TRBJ2-7
clone size: few
D gene: TRBD1
V gene: TRBV6-1
CDR3 protein: CASSQHRDSIYEQYF
CDR3 DNA: TGTGCCAGCAGCCAACACCGGGACAGCATTTACGAGCAGTACTTC

J gene: TRBJ2-7
clone size: many
D gene: TRBD1
V gene: TRBV5-6
CDR3 protein: CASSLARDRGLYEQYF
CDR3 DNA: TGTGCCAGCAGCTTGGCCCGGGACAGGGGGTTATACGAGCAGTACTTC

J gene: TRBJ2-4
clone size: many
D gene: .
V gene: TRBV15
CDR3 protein: CATSSPRENIQYF
CDR3 DNA: TGTGCCACCAGCAGCCCCAGGGAAAACATTCAGTACTTC

J gene: TRBJ1-2
clone size: many
D gene: .
V gene: TRBV7-3
CDR3 protein: CASSQGLGGGYTF
CDR3 DNA: TGTGCCAGCAGCCAAGGACTGGGCGGTGGCTACACCTTC

J gene: TRBJ1-5
clone size: many
D gene: .
V gene: TRBV9
CDR3 protein: CASSAGSGLGGEPQHF
CDR3 DNA: TGTGCCAGCAGCGCCGGCAGCGGCCTGGGAGGTGAGCCCCAGCATTTT

J gene: TRBJ2-1
clone size: many
D gene: .
V gene: TRBV5-1
CDR3 protein: CASSLWGDTALSSYNEQFF
CDR3 DNA: TGCGCCAGCAGCTTGTGGGGGGATACGGCCCTGAGCTCCTACAATGAGCAGTTCTTC